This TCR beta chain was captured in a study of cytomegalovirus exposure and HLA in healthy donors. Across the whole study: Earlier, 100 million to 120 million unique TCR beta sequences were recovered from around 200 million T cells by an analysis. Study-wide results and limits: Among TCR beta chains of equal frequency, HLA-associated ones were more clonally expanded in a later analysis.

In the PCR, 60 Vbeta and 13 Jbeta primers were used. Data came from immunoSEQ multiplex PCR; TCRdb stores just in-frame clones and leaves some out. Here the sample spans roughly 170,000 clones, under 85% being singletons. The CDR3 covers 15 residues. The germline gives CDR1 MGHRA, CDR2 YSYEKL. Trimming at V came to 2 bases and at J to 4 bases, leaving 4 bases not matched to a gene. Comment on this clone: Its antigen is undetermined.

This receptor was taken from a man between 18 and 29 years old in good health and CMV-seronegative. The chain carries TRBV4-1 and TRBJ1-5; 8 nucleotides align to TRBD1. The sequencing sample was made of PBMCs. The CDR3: CASSQRTGGNQPQHF. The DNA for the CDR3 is TGCGCCAGCAGCCAACGAACAGGGGGAAATCAGCCCCAGCATTTT.